The present entry profiles one T cell receptor beta chain with its context. The record originates from a study of blood T cell repertoires in COVID-19. The protocol was immunoSEQ multiplex PCR, while the TCRdb copy is restricted to in-frame clones and leaves out a portion. The sample records 95,000 to 100,000 clones, roughly 85% being singletons. V lost 2 bases, J lost 5 bases, and 12 bases lay in between. Germline V gives CDR1 SGHVS, CDR2 FQNEAQ. The CDR3 has 14 residues. The chain uses TRBV7-8 and TRBJ1-2; D uncertain. The sample consisted of peripheral blood. The sequence was obtained from an older woman with active or convalescent COVID-19. The CDR3 here is CASSLQAATYGYTF. CDR3 nucleotide sequence: TGTGCCAGCAGCTTACAGGCAGCAACTTATGGCTACACCTTC.